The 31 T cell receptor beta chains in this list originate from one sample, sequenced in a study of shared T cell receptors in the human thymus. Profiling relied on immunoSEQ multiplex PCR, and the TCRdb table lists in-frame clones only, not all of them. The data contain hundreds of thousands of clones, roughly 90% of them seen just once; the ten biggest clones take up about 0.01%. The same sample was also used in a study of human thymus T cells.

The sequenced sample consisted of thymocytes. The source of these receptors is a boy under two years old with a congenital heart defect.

The chain joins TRBV7-9 to TRBJ2-7; tentatively, D is TRBD2 (6 bases). Germline assignment: CDR1 SEHNR and CDR2 FQNEAQ (reference sequence). This CDR3 is built from 15 residues. The ends were cut back, 2 bases at V and 2 bases at J, with 13 bases in the middle. DNA of the CDR3: TGTGCCAGCAGCTTATATGGGACTCCTCCCTACGAGCAGTACTTC. It specifies CASSLYGTPPYEQYF.

This clone has just one count. V usage is TRBV29-1 and J usage is TRBJ2-7; 7 bases are a match to TRBD1. The CDR3 extends over 13 amino acids. V was clipped by 6 bases and J by 2 bases; unmatched bases: 7. Germline-derived CDR1 and CDR2 are SQVTM and ANQGSEA. CDR3: CSVWDSSPYEQYF. CDR3 sequence (DNA): TGCAGCGTATGGGACAGTAGCCCCTACGAGCAGTACTTC.

V usage is TRBV30 and J usage is TRBJ2-7; 8 nucleotides agree with TRBD2. The germline V gene encodes CDR1 GTSNPN and CDR2 SVGIG (reference sequence). This CDR3 comprises 17 residues. V was clipped by 3 bases and J by 0 bases; unmatched bases: 13. The CDR3 here is CAWSISPRGRSSYEQYF. CDR3 coding DNA: TGTGCCTGGAGCATCTCCCCTCGCGGGAGGAGCTCCTACGAGCAGTACTTC.

The chain is built from TRBV5-1 and TRBJ2-5; D possibly corresponds to TRBD1 (8 bases). The CDR3 totals 16 residues. The germline gives CDR1 SGHRS, CDR2 YFSETQ. The V end was cut by 4 bases, the J end by 1 base, with 17 bases between. This CDR3 reads CASSTDREGSQETQYF. The CDR3 DNA sequence: TGCGCCAGCAGCACGGACAGGGAGGGATCCCAAGAGACCCAGTACTTC.

V is TRBV6-1 and J is TRBJ2-1; TRBD2 might be the D (6 bases). The V gene's germline CDR1 is MNHNS and CDR2 SASEGT. The CDR3 is 16 amino acids. Trimming pared 1 base from V and 4 bases from J, leaving 14 bases between. CDR3 residues: CASSEVAREVYNEQFF. CDR3 coding DNA: TGTGCCAGCAGTGAAGTGGCCAGGGAGGTGTACAATGAGCAGTTCTTC.

The chain is built from TRBV7-2 and TRBJ2-5; D is perhaps TRBD2 (6 bases). The V and J ends lost 9 bases and 1 base respectively, with 15 bases between them. Germline CDR1 and CDR2: SGHTA and FQGNSA. The CDR3 loop spans 14 amino acids. The CDR3 loop is CASIVWRGQETQYF. In DNA form, the CDR3 reads TGTGCCAGTATCGTCTGGCGGGGCCAAGAGACCCAGTACTTC.

The chain is built from TRBV10-3 and TRBJ2-3; unclear D gene. Germline V CDR1 and CDR2: ENHRY, SYGVKD. This CDR3 is 17 amino acids long. V shed 4 bases and J shed 0 bases, with 17 bases lying between them. Here the CDR3 DNA reads TGTGCCATCAGTGGGTCCCTCCTCCACCGGAGCACAGATACGCAGTATTTT. It codes for CAISGSLLHRSTDTQYF.

The chain carries TRBV6-1 and TRBJ2-7, with TRBD2 as a possible D gene (6 bases). The CDR3 is 14 residues long. Germline assignment: CDR1 MNHNS and CDR2 SASEGT. V was cut by 6 bases and J by 6 bases, with 18 bases left in between. This CDR3 reads CASRLVGLPAEQYF. CDR3 DNA: TGTGCCAGCAGGCTGGTGGGACTCCCAGCCGAGCAGTACTTC.

V usage is TRBV28 and J usage is TRBJ2-7; 7 bases agree with TRBD2. From germline, CDR1 is MDHEN and CDR2 SYDVKM. Trimming took 5 bases from V and 2 from J; bases not matched to a gene: 6. This CDR3 has 14 residues. CDR3 in amino acids: CASSRGRATYEQYF. The CDR3 DNA is TGTGCCAGCAGTCGGGGGAGGGCCACCTACGAGCAGTACTTC.

This sequence joins TRBV11-2 and TRBJ2-7, with D possibly TRBD2 on 6 matching bases. This CDR3 is built from 16 residues. CDR1 and CDR2 (germline): SGHAT, FQNNGV. Trimming took off 4 bases at V and 4 bases at J, with 20 bases between the two ends. CDR3 in DNA: TGTGCCAGCAGCTCCACACTTGGGACTCCTTTGTACGAGCAGTACTTC. Its translation: CASSSTLGTPLYEQYF.

This chain connects TRBV5-1 to TRBJ2-3; D possibly corresponds to TRBD2 (6 bases). Germline V CDR1 and CDR2: SGHRS, YFSETQ. The CDR3 sequence is 17 residues long. V was shortened by 3 bases and J by 1 base, with 18 bases between the two germline ends. The CDR3 region has the DNA TGCGCCAGCAGCTCTTCCGGGGAGTCTAGCGGCACAGATACGCAGTATTTT. It is translated as CASSSSGESSGTDTQYF.

The chain employs TRBV6-1 and TRBJ1-5; D possibly corresponds to TRBD1 (5 bases). With 8 bases removed from V and 1 base from J, the gap between germline ends came to 15 bases. The CDR3 has 15 amino acids. Germline CDR1 is MNHNS and CDR2 is SASEGT. The CDR3 DNA follows: TGTGCCAGCTTTTGGGGGGGGTTCAGCAATCAGCCCCAGCATTTT. This translates into CASFWGGFSNQPQHF.

The chain has TRBV27 and TRBJ2-7; 11 bases agree with TRBD1. Germline CDR1 is MNHEY and CDR2 is SMNVEV (reference sequence). The trim removed 6 bases at V and 3 bases at J, leaving 4 bases unmatched. There are 14 residues in the CDR3. The CDR3 protein is CASSIGTGGYEQYF. In nucleotides, the CDR3 is TGTGCCAGCAGCATCGGGACAGGGGGCTACGAGCAGTACTTC.

V is TRBV4-1 and J is TRBJ2-7; 8 bases line up with TRBD2. The CDR3 runs to 17 residues. CDR1 and CDR2 from the germline V gene are MGHRA and YSYEKL. V lost 0 bases, J lost 2 bases, and 9 bases stayed unmatched. CDR3 region: CASSQEGGGPSPYEQYF. The CDR3 bases are TGCGCCAGCAGCCAAGAGGGCGGGGGGCCATCCCCCTACGAGCAGTACTTC.

The CDR3 region is CASNFGGPTGRTYEQYF. In nucleotides, the CDR3 is TGTGCCAGCAACTTCGGGGGTCCCACGGGACGAACCTACGAGCAGTACTTC. The chain joins TRBV5-4 to TRBJ2-7, with a weak D call TRBD2 (6 bases). The CDR3 runs 17 residues. Germline CDR1 is SGHNT and CDR2 is YYREEE (reference sequence). Trimming pared 6 bases from V and 2 bases from J, leaving 24 bases between. Supplemented by reference TRBV5-4 and TRBJ2-7, the full variable domain reads ETGVTQSPTHLIKTRGQQVTLRCSSQSGHNTVSWYQQALGQGPQFIFQYYREEENGRGNFPPRFSGLQFPNYSSELNVNALELDDSALYLCASNFGGPTGRTYEQYFGPGTRLTVT.

The rearrangement joins TRBV27 to TRBJ1-5; D ambiguous. This CDR3 has 15 residues. Germline assignment: CDR1 MNHEY and CDR2 SMNVEV (reference sequence). Trimming took 6 bases from V and 0 from J, leaving 12 bases between them. The CDR3 loop is CASRGLVGSNQPQHF. The CDR3 DNA reads TGTGCCAGCAGGGGCCTCGTCGGTAGCAATCAGCCCCAGCATTTT.

The chain combines TRBV5-6 with TRBJ2-7, with TRBD2 matching over 13 bases. V gave up 1 base and J gave up 7 bases; unmatched junction bases: 8. CDR1 and CDR2 (germline): SGHDT, YYEEEE. CDR3 length: 16 residues. The CDR3 spells CASSLRTSGSRLEQYF. The CDR3 DNA follows: TGTGCCAGCAGCTTGAGGACTAGCGGGAGCCGTCTGGAGCAGTACTTC. The full variable domain, completed using reference TRBV5-6 and TRBJ2-7, is DAGVTQSPTHLIKTRGQQVTLRCSPKSGHDTVSWYQQALGQGPQFIFQYYEEEERQRGNFPDRFSGHQFPNYSSELNVNALLLGDSALYLCASSLRTSGSRLEQYFGPGTRLTVT.

The chain has TRBV6-5 and TRBJ2-5, with 7 nucleotides matching TRBD2. V lost 5 bases, J lost 5 bases, and 11 bases stayed unmatched. Germline loops: CDR1 MNHEY, CDR2 SVGAGI. The CDR3 extends over 15 amino acids. Here the CDR3 reads CASSILAAGWETQYF. CDR3 in DNA: TGTGCCAGCAGTATTCTGGCAGCGGGATGGGAGACCCAGTACTTC.

The genes are TRBV19 and TRBJ2-7; 7 positions agree with TRBD1. In germline, CDR1 is LNHDA, CDR2 SQIVND (reference sequence). The CDR3 consists of 16 residues. V lost 1 base and J lost 7; bases outside the gene matches: 13. The DNA of the CDR3 is TGTGCCAGTAGTATAGGGTACTGGACAGGCCTCCGGGAGCAGTACTTC. It yields the protein CASSIGYWTGLREQYF.

The chain carries TRBV27 and TRBJ2-7; unclear D gene. V lost 7 bases and J lost 5, with 9 bases in between. Germline V gene data show CDR1 as MNHEY and CDR2 as SMNVEV (reference sequence). The length of the CDR3 is 11 residues. In nucleotides, the CDR3 is TGTGCCAGCAAGTCCCGCGACGAGCAGTACTTC. Its protein product is CASKSRDEQYF.

The chain links TRBV5-1 to TRBJ2-2, with 10 positions matching TRBD2. There are 16 residues in the CDR3. Germline CDR1 and CDR2: SGHRS and YFSETQ. With V trimmed by 0 bases and J by 7 bases, 6 bases remained unmatched. The CDR3: CASSLALAGDNGELFF. The CDR3 nucleotides read TGCGCCAGCAGCTTGGCCCTAGCGGGAGACAACGGGGAGCTGTTTTTT.

The chain has TRBV27 and TRBJ2-1; 16 bases fit TRBD2. V shed 3 bases, J shed 13 bases, and the junction held 9 bases outside the gene matches. This CDR3 has 16 amino acids. The germline gives CDR1 MNHEY, CDR2 SMNVEV (reference sequence). The CDR3 loop is CASSFLGTSGRDCQFF. CDR3 coding DNA: TGTGCCAGCAGTTTCCTAGGGACTAGCGGGAGGGACTGTCAGTTCTTC.

This clone is a singleton in its sample. The chain joins TRBV7-3 to TRBJ1-3, with D possibly being TRBD1 (6 bases). V was shortened by 3 bases and J by 1 base, with 10 bases between the two germline ends. The CDR3 extends over 15 amino acids. CDR1 and CDR2 (germline): SGHTA, FQGTGA. The CDR3 bases are TGTGCCAGCAGCTTTGGACAGTCGTCTGGAAACACCATATATTTT. Its protein is CASSFGQSSGNTIYF.

The chain links TRBV7-2 to TRBJ2-7, with D hard to call. CDR1 is SGHTA and CDR2 is FQGNSA in the germline V gene. CDR3 length equals 13 residues. V was shortened by 6 bases and J by 3 bases, with 12 bases between the two germline ends. The CDR3 region has the DNA TGTGCCAGCAGGTCTTTCCCCTTCTACGAGCAGTACTTC. This gives the protein CASRSFPFYEQYF.

V gene TRBV7-2 combines with J gene TRBJ1-1; D might be TRBD1 (5 bases). Deletions cut 4 bases from V and 1 base from J, with 19 bases between. The length of the CDR3 is 17 residues. Germline loops: CDR1 SGHTA, CDR2 FQGNSA. The CDR3 nucleotides are TGTGCCAGCAGCTCCTCAGGGTCTGTGGGGTCGAACACTGAAGCTTTCTTT. This gives the protein CASSSSGSVGSNTEAFF.

This chain connects TRBV6-1 to TRBJ1-1; D is unclear. V dropped 0 bases and J dropped 11 bases, with 16 bases sitting between them. The length of the CDR3 is 14 residues. Germline CDR1 and CDR2: MNHNS and SASEGT. As DNA, the CDR3 is TGTGCCAGCAGTGAAGCGGATTGGGCCCGGAGGGCTTTCTTT. Translation: CASSEADWARRAFF.

This clone was seen once. The chain couples TRBV6-1 to TRBJ1-4, with 10 bases matching TRBD1. CDR1 is MNHNS and CDR2 is SASEGT in the germline V gene. The CDR3 totals 14 residues. V lost 4 bases and J lost 10; bases outside the gene matches: 6. DNA for the CDR3: TGTGCCAGCAGTGGAGACAGGGGGCCGGGAAAACTGTTTTTT. Encoded protein: CASSGDRGPGKLFF.

V is TRBV5-1 and J is TRBJ2-7; D is possibly TRBD2 (6 bases). Germline CDR1 reads SGHRS; CDR2 reads YFSETQ. The V and J ends lost 2 bases and 2 bases respectively, with 8 bases between them. This CDR3 is built from 13 residues. The CDR3 spells CASSFGGAYEQYF. The DNA for the CDR3 is TGCGCCAGCAGCTTCGGGGGTGCCTACGAGCAGTACTTC.

As for this clone: Within the sample, other DNA sequences also encode this same CDR3. The chain uses TRBV6-6 and TRBJ2-7, with 9 bases aligning to TRBD2. From germline, CDR1 is MNHNY and CDR2 SVGAGI (reference sequence). V gave up 2 bases and J gave up 2 bases; unmatched junction bases: 7. The CDR3 covers 16 residues. The CDR3 reads CASSYGLAGPTYEQYF. CDR3 DNA: TGTGCCAGCAGTTACGGCCTAGCGGGGCCAACCTACGAGCAGTACTTC.

The chain couples TRBV18 to TRBJ1-1; the D gene is possibly TRBD1 (5 bases). The germline V gene has CDR1 KGHSH and CDR2 LQKENI. The V end was cut by 6 bases, the J end by 6 bases, with 8 bases between. There are 11 residues in the CDR3. Here the CDR3 DNA reads TGTGCCAGCTCGAAGGGGTCTGAAGCTTTCTTT. This sequence encodes CASSKGSEAFF.

The V gene is TRBV27, the J gene TRBJ1-2, with 9 bases identical to TRBD1. The CDR3 sequence is 14 residues long. Trimming at V came to 5 bases and at J to 5 bases, leaving 6 bases not matched to a gene. CDR1 MNHEY and CDR2 SMNVEV come from the germline V gene (reference sequence). The CDR3 loop is CASSTRQGVYGYTF. Written as DNA, the CDR3 is TGTGCCAGCAGTACCCGACAGGGGGTGTATGGCTACACCTTC.